The 20 T cell receptor beta chains presented below share a single source sample, sequenced in a study of CD8 T cells in ankylosing spondylitis. Points from the study as a whole: The study identified a TCR beta motif of seven or eight highly homologous variants that appeared characteristic of ankylosing spondylitis blood.

These TCRs' antigens remain unknown. TCRdb processed the 5' RACE reads anew with MiXCR; each CDR3 protein has one entry. The table has hundreds of thousands of distinct CDR3 sequences, roughly 10% seen once. Sample: blood, either unsorted or a sorted T cell fraction (not recorded which). All receptors come from a male donor with ankylosing spondylitis.

A few counts support this clonotype. The chain employs TRBV10-3 and TRBJ2-2; tentative D call: TRBD1 (6 bases). The V end lost 4 bases, the J end lost 5 bases, and 17 bases lay between the germline ends. The germline gives CDR1 ENHRY, CDR2 SYGVKD. This CDR3 region has 16 residues. The CDR3 DNA reads as TGTGCCATCAGTGGCCAGGGGCGTCAAGTAACCGGGGAGCTGTTTTTT. Its translation is CAISGQGRQVTGELFF.

This clonotype was picked up a small number of times. The chain couples TRBV15 to TRBJ1-2; unclear D gene. CDR1 and CDR2 from the germline V gene are LNHNV and YYDKDF (reference sequence). V was clipped by 0 bases and J by 8 bases, with 16 bases between them. There are 15 residues in the CDR3. The CDR3 region has the DNA TGTGCCACCAGCAGAGATGTGGGGAGCCAGACGGGCTACACCTTC. It is translated as CATSRDVGSQTGYTF.

The V and J genes are TRBV3-1 and TRBJ2-1; no clear D. Per germline, CDR1 LGHDT and CDR2 YNNKEL (reference sequence). This CDR3 contains 13 residues. V was shortened by 1 base and J by 6 bases, with 7 bases between the two germline ends. This CDR3 reads CASSQALSNEQFF. The CDR3 DNA reads as TGTGCCAGCAGCCAAGCTTTAAGCAATGAGCAGTTCTTC.

This clonotype has ten or more counts. The chain uses TRBV7-9 and TRBJ1-5; D gene ambiguous. Germline V gene sequence: CDR1 SEHNR, CDR2 FQNEAQ (reference sequence). CDR3 size: 12 residues. The V end was cut by 3 bases, the J end by 7 bases, with 7 bases between. The CDR3 region has the DNA TGTGCCAGCAGCTTTGGTAGCCAGCCCCAGCATTTT. Its protein product is CASSFGSQPQHF.

CDR3: CAAQDRPLGVNTEAFF. CDR3 nucleotide sequence: TGTGCCGCTCAAGACAGGCCCTTAGGGGTGAACACTGAAGCTTTCTTT. The chain employs TRBV5-3 and TRBJ1-1, with a possible D match to TRBD1 (6 bases). TRBV5-3 is classed as an ORF, of uncertain function. The germline V and J ends were trimmed by 10 bases and 0 bases, with 22 bases remaining between them. The CDR3 covers 16 residues.

This clonotype showed up many times. CDR3 sequence: CATRTSGSRRNIQYF. The CDR3 nucleotides are TGTGCCACCCGGACTAGCGGGAGTAGGAGAAACATTCAGTACTTC. The gene calls are TRBV10-3 and TRBJ2-4, with 13 bases matching TRBD2. The germline CDR1 and CDR2 sequences are ENHRY and SYGVKD. The CDR3 has 15 amino acids. J lost 6 bases, V lost 10 bases, and 9 bases had no gene match.

The chain has TRBV6-1 and TRBJ2-7; TRBD1 is a possible D gene (6 bases). Germline loops: CDR1 MNHNS, CDR2 SASEGT. The CDR3 sequence is 13 residues long. The germline V and J ends were trimmed by 5 bases and 1 base, with 9 bases remaining between them. CDR3 nucleotides: TGTGCCAGCAGTAAGACAGGTTCCTACGAGCAGTACTTC. This sequence encodes CASSKTGSYEQYF.

In DNA, the CDR3 is TGTGCCAGCTCACCCCGGGACAGGCGAGCCTACGAGCAGTACTTC. As protein: CASSPRDRRAYEQYF. The J gene is TRBJ2-7, the V gene TRBV18; 8 positions agree with TRBD1. The V gene's germline CDR1 is KGHSH and CDR2 LQKENI. With V trimmed by 3 bases and J by 2 bases, 6 bases remained unmatched. The CDR3 has 15 amino acids.

There are a few counts of this clonotype. The chain has TRBV4-2 and TRBJ1-1, with D possibly matching TRBD1 (6 bases). CDR3 length: 15 amino acids. Trimming took off 1 base at V and 2 bases at J, with 11 bases between the two ends. Per the germline V gene, CDR1 is LGHNA and CDR2 is YNFKEQ. In nucleotides, the CDR3 is TGTGCCAGCAGCCAAGCGGGACATTTAAACACTGAAGCTTTCTTT. This translates into CASSQAGHLNTEAFF.

This clonotype was detected many times. V is TRBV10-3 and J is TRBJ2-3; D is unclear. CDR1 ENHRY and CDR2 SYGVKD come from the germline V gene. The CDR3 extends over 13 amino acids. V was pared by 7 bases and J by 3 bases, with 11 bases between. The CDR3 nucleotides read TGTGCCATCACCTCGCGTCGGACAGATACGCAGTATTTT. Translation: CAITSRRTDTQYF.

This clonotype has just a few counts. The chain carries TRBV20-1 and TRBJ2-5; D remains unclear. This CDR3 contains 12 residues. CDR1 DFQATT and CDR2 SNEGSKA come from the germline V gene (reference sequence). V was pared by 6 bases and J by 1 base, with 9 bases between. For the CDR3, the DNA is TGCAGTGCCGTGTGGCTCCAAGAGACCCAGTACTTC. Protein: CSAVWLQETQYF.

Here the CDR3 DNA reads TGCAGTGCTAGAGAGTCAAGGACTTTCTACAATGAGCAGTTCTTC. As protein: CSARESRTFYNEQFF. The gene calls are TRBV20-1 and TRBJ2-1, with D maybe TRBD2 (5 bases). V was cut by 0 bases and J by 3 bases, with 12 bases left in between. The CDR3 extends over 15 amino acids. CDR1 and CDR2 (germline): DFQATT, SNEGSKA (reference sequence).

This CDR3 is CASSLIGSVGPQHF. DNA for the CDR3: TGTGCCAGCAGCTTAATAGGGTCCGTAGGGCCCCAGCATTTT. The chain couples TRBV7-2 to TRBJ1-5; D not resolved. Deletions cut 2 bases from V and 9 bases from J, with 14 bases between. The CDR3 consists of 14 residues. The germline gives CDR1 SGHTA, CDR2 FQGNSA.

This clonotype was picked up many times. The V gene is TRBV7-8, the J gene TRBJ2-7, with D unclear. The germline gives CDR1 SGHVS, CDR2 FQNEAQ. V was cut by 5 bases and J by 5 bases, with 16 bases left in between. CDR3 length: 14 amino acids. CDR3 amino acids: CASSPRTVPDEQYF. The CDR3 DNA reads TGTGCCAGCAGCCCAAGGACGGTTCCGGACGAGCAGTACTTC. The variable domain in full, completed from reference TRBV7-8 and TRBJ2-7, reads GAGVSQSPRYKVAKRGQDVALRCDPISGHVSLFWYQQALGQGPEFLTYFQNEAQLDKSGLPSDRFFAERPEGSVSTLKIQRTQQEDSAVYLCASSPRTVPDEQYFGPGTRLTVT.

This clonotype has more than one count but fewer than ten. The CDR3 loop reads CASSPRTGGMQETQYF. CDR3 coding DNA: TGTGCCAGCAGTCCCCGGACAGGGGGTATGCAAGAGACCCAGTACTTC. The chain recombines TRBV27 with TRBJ2-5, with TRBD1 identical over 10 bases. The V segment lost 5 bases and the J segment 2 bases; nucleotides outside the gene matches: 8. CDR1 MNHEY and CDR2 SMNVEV come from the germline V gene (reference sequence). The CDR3 loop spans 16 amino acids.

The chain combines TRBV10-3 with TRBJ2-3, with a weak D call TRBD2 (6 bases). V was clipped by 2 bases and J by 0 bases, with 6 bases between them. CDR1 ENHRY and CDR2 SYGVKD come from the germline V gene. The CDR3 consists of 14 residues. DNA for the CDR3: TGTGCCATCAGTGAGCGGGGGAGCACAGATACGCAGTATTTT. As protein: CAISERGSTDTQYF.

The chain recombines TRBV11-3 with TRBJ2-7, with 11 positions matching TRBD1. The CDR3 has 14 amino acids. Trimming removed 5 bases from V and 5 bases from J; junction bases left unmatched: 5. In germline, CDR1 is SGHNT, CDR2 YENEEA. This CDR3 is CASSDRDRGDEQYF. In nucleotides, the CDR3 is TGTGCCAGCAGCGACCGGGACAGGGGGGACGAGCAGTACTTC.

The chain links TRBV29-1 to TRBJ2-5, with 10 bases matching TRBD1. This CDR3 is 13 amino acids long. Germline V gene sequence: CDR1 SQVTM, CDR2 ANQGSEA. V lost 7 bases and J lost 5; bases outside the gene matches: 7. Here the CDR3 reads CSGGTGEAETQYF. The CDR3 DNA reads TGCAGCGGAGGGACAGGGGAGGCCGAGACCCAGTACTTC.

This clonotype was seen repeatedly, ten times or more. The chain is built from TRBV5-1 and TRBJ2-7; D is possibly TRBD1 (5 bases). Germline V gives CDR1 SGHRS, CDR2 YFSETQ. Trimming removed 0 bases from V and 9 bases from J, with 19 bases in between. There are 15 residues in the CDR3. In DNA form, the CDR3 reads TGCGCCAGCAGCTTGGGGGCCTGGTGGGGCGAACGGCAGTACTTC. Translation: CASSLGAWWGERQYF.

This clonotype was counted only a few times. The genes are TRBV20-1 and TRBJ2-3; maybe TRBD2 (5 bases). V was shortened by 8 bases and J by 1 base, with 16 bases between the two germline ends. This CDR3 region has 14 residues. From germline, CDR1 is DFQATT and CDR2 SNEGSKA (reference sequence). The CDR3 nucleotides read TGCAGTACCCTACGTCGAGCGGGCACAGATACGCAGTATTTT. This encodes CSTLRRAGTDTQYF.